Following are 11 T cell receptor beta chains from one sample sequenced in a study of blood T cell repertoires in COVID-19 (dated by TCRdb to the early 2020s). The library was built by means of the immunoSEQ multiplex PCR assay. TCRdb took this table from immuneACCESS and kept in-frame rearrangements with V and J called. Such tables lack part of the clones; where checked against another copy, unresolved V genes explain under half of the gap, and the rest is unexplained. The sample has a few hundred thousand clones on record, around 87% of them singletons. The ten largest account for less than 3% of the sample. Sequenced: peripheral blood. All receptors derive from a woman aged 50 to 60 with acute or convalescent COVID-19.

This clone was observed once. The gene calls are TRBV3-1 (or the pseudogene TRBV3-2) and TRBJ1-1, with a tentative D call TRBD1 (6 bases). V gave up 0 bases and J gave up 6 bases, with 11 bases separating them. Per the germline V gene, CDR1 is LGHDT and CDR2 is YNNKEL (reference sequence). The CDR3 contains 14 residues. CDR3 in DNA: TGTGCCAGCAGCCAAGATTGGGGGCGCCCTGAAGCTTTCTTT. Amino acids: CASSQDWGRPEAFF.

DNA for the CDR3: TGTGCCAGCAGTCCCCGGACAGTAAATGAAAAACTGTTTTTT. It encodes CASSPRTVNEKLFF. V gene TRBV27 combines with J gene TRBJ1-4, with D possibly TRBD1 on 6 matching bases. The CDR3 spans 14 residues. V was pared by 5 bases and J by 5 bases, with 12 bases between. CDR1 is MNHEY, CDR2 SMNVEV, per germline (reference sequence).

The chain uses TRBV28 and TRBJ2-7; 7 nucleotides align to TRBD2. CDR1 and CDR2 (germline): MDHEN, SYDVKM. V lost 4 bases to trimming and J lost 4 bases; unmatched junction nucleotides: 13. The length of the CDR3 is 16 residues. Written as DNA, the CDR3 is TGTGCCAGCAGTTCGCCCTATTGGGGGGGTTCATACGAGCAGTACTTC. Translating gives CASSSPYWGGSYEQYF.

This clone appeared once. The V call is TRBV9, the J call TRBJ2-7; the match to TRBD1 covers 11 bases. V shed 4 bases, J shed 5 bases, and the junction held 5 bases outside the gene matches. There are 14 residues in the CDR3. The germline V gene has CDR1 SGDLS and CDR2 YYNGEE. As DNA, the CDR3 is TGTGCCAGCAGCTTCCGGGACAGGGGGAACGAGCAGTACTTC. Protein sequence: CASSFRDRGNEQYF. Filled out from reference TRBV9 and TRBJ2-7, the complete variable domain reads DSGVTQTPKHLITATGQRVTLRCSPRSGDLSVYWYQQSLDQGLQFLIQYYNGEERAKGNILERFSAQQFPDLHSELNLSSLELGDSALYFCASSFRDRGNEQYFGPGTRLTVT.

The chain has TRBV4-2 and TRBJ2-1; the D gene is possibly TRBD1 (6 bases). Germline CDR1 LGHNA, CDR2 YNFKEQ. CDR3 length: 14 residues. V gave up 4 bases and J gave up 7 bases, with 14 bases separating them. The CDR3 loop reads CASSPQGRSNEQFF. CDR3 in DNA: TGTGCCAGCAGCCCACAGGGACGGTCGAATGAGCAGTTCTTC.

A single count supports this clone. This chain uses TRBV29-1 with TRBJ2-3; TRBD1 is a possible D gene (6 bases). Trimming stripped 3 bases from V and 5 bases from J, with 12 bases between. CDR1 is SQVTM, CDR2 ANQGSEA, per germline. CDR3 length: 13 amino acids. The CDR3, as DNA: TGCAGCGTTGAGGTGGGGGCCGAAGATACGCAGTATTTT. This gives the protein CSVEVGAEDTQYF.

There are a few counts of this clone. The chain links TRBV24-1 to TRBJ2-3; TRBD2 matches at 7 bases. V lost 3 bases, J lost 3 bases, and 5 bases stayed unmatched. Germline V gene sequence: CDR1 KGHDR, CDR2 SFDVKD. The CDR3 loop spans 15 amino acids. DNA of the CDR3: TGTGCCACCAGTGATGCGGGAGAGGAGACAGATACGCAGTATTTT. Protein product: CATSDAGEETDTQYF.

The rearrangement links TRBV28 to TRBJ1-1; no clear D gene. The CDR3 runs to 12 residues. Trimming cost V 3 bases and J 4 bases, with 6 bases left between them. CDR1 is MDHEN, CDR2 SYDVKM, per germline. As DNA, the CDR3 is TGTGCCAGCAGTTTTCTCCTCACTGAAGCTTTCTTT. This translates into CASSFLLTEAFF.

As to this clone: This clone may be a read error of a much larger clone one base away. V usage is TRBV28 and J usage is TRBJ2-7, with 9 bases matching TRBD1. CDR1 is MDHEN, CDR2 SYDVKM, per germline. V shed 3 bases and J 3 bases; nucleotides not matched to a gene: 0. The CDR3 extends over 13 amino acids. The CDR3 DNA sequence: TGTGCCAGCAGTTTGACAGGGGGCTACGAGCAGTACTTC. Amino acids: CASSLTGGYEQYF.

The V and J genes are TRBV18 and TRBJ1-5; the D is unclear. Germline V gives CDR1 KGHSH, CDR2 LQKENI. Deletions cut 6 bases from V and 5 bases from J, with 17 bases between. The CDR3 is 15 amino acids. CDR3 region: CASSRGAVVHQPQHF. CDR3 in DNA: TGTGCCAGCTCGCGGGGTGCGGTAGTGCATCAGCCCCAGCATTTT. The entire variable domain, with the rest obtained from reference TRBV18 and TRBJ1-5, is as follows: NAGVMQNPRHLVRRRGQEARLRCSPMKGHSHVYWYRQLPEEGLKFMVYLQKENIIDESGMPKERFSAEFPKEGPSILRIQQVVRGDSAAYFCASSRGAVVHQPQHFGDGTRLSIL.

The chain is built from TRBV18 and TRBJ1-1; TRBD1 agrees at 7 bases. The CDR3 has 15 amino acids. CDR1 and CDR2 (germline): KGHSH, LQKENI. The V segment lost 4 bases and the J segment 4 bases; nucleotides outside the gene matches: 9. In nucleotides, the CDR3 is TGTGCCAGCTCACTCGACAGGGAAGTCGGCACTGAAGCTTTCTTT. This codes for CASSLDREVGTEAFF.